Listed here is a single T cell receptor (beta chain). CDR1 is LNHNV and CDR2 is YYDKDF in the germline V gene (reference sequence). The CDR3 is 16 residues long. After removal of 1 base from V and 5 bases from J, the junction contained 4 bases not matched to a gene. This specimen belongs to a study of blood T cell repertoires in COVID-19. The overall study: Donors in the United States, Italy and Spain gave samples during acute or convalescent COVID-19. T cells, B-cell-depleted T cells, or PBMCs provided the cDNA or gDNA that served as material.

Authors' analysis steps: From reference gene primer amplification, estimates of nucleated cell counts were derived. Clones were sequenced by immunoSEQ multiplex PCR, and TCRdb holds only the in-frame ones, with some missing. V and J calls and clone size follow that table, whereas D and trimming were derived from the DNA. The repertoire holds 200,000 to 250,000 clones, with just under 90% as singletons. This chain links TRBV15 with TRBJ2-1, with 11 bases aligning to TRBD2. Sequencing was performed on peripheral blood. The TCR sequence derives from a man aged 55-75 years who had recovered from COVID-19. Here the CDR3 DNA reads TGTGCCACCAGCAGAGCCGGGACTAGCGGTAACAATGAGCAGTTCTTC. Translation: CATSRAGTSGNNEQFF.